This TCR beta chain was identified during a study of cytomegalovirus exposure and HLA in healthy donors. This table comes from immunoSEQ multiplex PCR, and its TCRdb copy is limited to in-frame clones, with some not included. The table lists 120,000 or so clones, around 86% of them singletons. Notes on the study in general: Confirmation was obtained in vitro that a few CMV-associated chains are specific for CMV antigens.

Worth noting for this clone: Antigen: not known.

This CDR3 has 17 residues. V lost 0 bases and J lost 6; bases outside the gene matches: 13. CDR1 is LGHNA and CDR2 is YNFKEQ in the germline V gene. This receptor was identified in a woman aged 18 to 35 in good health and CMV-seronegative. What was sequenced was PBMCs. This chain uses TRBV4-2 with TRBJ2-7; 8 bases line up with TRBD1. Here the CDR3 reads CASSQDPRDRGHGEQYF. The CDR3 DNA reads as TGTGCCAGCAGCCAAGATCCTAGAGACAGGGGTCATGGCGAGCAGTACTTC.